Shown below are 29 T cell receptor beta chains from a single sample sequenced in a study of early T cells in non-severe SARS-CoV-2 infection. Each CDR3 protein is one row after TCRdb ran MiXCR on the 5' RACE reads. The sample records tens of thousands of distinct CDR3 sequences, around 8% being singletons. Sequencing was done on a sample of whole blood. These receptors originate from an adult who was a healthcare worker with PCR-confirmed SARS-CoV-2 infection or an uninfected control (not recorded which).

This clonotype was seen only a few times. The rearrangement joins TRBV10-2 to TRBJ2-1, with D possibly called TRBD1 or TRBD2 (5 bases each). In germline, CDR1 is WSHSY, CDR2 SAAADI. CDR3 length: 15 amino acids. Trimming removed 7 bases at V and 6 bases at J, with 19 bases between. The CDR3 loop is CASNGALWEINEQFF. CDR3 bases: TGCGCCAGCAATGGGGCCTTGTGGGAGATCAATGAGCAGTTCTTC.

This clonotype was recorded at least ten times. The chain joins TRBV18 to TRBJ2-2; D is perhaps TRBD2 (6 bases). Trimming pared 5 bases from V and 1 base from J, leaving 8 bases between. Germline CDR1 reads KGHSH; CDR2 reads LQKENI. The CDR3 loop spans 14 amino acids. The CDR3 coding sequence is TGTGCCAGCTCAAGACTAGAGAACACCGGGGAGCTGTTTTTT. Amino acids: CASSRLENTGELFF.

This clonotype occurred a few times. The genes are TRBV7-2 and TRBJ1-1, with no clear D. The germline V and J ends were trimmed by 1 base and 1 base, with 10 bases remaining between them. This CDR3 region has 15 residues. Germline-derived CDR1 and CDR2 are SGHTA and FQGNSA. CDR3 region: CASSLVFRGNTEAFF. In nucleotides, the CDR3 is TGTGCCAGCAGCTTAGTCTTCCGGGGGAACACTGAAGCTTTCTTT.

The rearrangement joins TRBV7-8 to TRBJ2-7; D not resolved. Between the trimmed V and J ends, which lost 3 bases and 2 bases, there was a span of 8 bases. CDR3 size: 13 residues. The germline CDR1 and CDR2 sequences are SGHVS and FQNEAQ. CDR3 amino acids: CASSFAKAYEQYF. Written as DNA, the CDR3 is TGTGCCAGCAGCTTTGCCAAGGCCTACGAGCAGTACTTC. Drawing the rest from reference TRBV7-8 and TRBJ2-7, the complete variable domain is GAGVSQSPRYKVAKRGQDVALRCDPISGHVSLFWYQQALGQGPEFLTYFQNEAQLDKSGLPSDRFFAERPEGSVSTLKIQRTQQEDSAVYLCASSFAKAYEQYFGPGTRLTVT.

This clonotype was picked up a small number of times. This chain connects TRBV5-5 to TRBJ1-3, with D hard to call. CDR3 length equals 14 residues. Germline CDR1 and CDR2: SGHKS and YYEKEE (reference sequence). The ends were cut back, 3 bases at V and 0 bases at J, with 7 bases in the middle. CDR3 bases: TGTGCCAGCAGCTCCGGGAACTCTGGAAACACCATATATTTT. This gives the protein CASSSGNSGNTIYF.

This clonotype has a handful of counts. The rearrangement uses TRBV2 and TRBJ2-5; possibly TRBD1 or TRBD2 for D (5 bases each). Germline assignment: CDR1 SNHLY and CDR2 FYNNEI. Trimming shortened V by 3 bases and J by 6 bases, and 17 bases separated the two germline ends. The CDR3 has 15 residues. CDR3 loop: CASSDWGLRRKTQYF. CDR3 DNA: TGTGCCAGCAGTGATTGGGGGTTAAGGCGTAAGACCCAGTACTTC.

This clonotype was seen a handful of times. This chain links TRBV7-9 with TRBJ2-7; perhaps TRBD1 as D (6 bases). Germline V gene data show CDR1 as SEHNR and CDR2 as FQNEAQ (reference sequence). Trimming removed 5 bases at V and 1 base at J, with 21 bases between. This CDR3 has 17 amino acids. CDR3 coding DNA: TGTGCCAGCAGCCGCCCATTGGCAGGGGTTAAGTCCTACGAGCAGTACTTC. This codes for CASSRPLAGVKSYEQYF.

A remark on this clonotype: The final CDR3 position lacks the conserved phenylalanine or tryptophan, pointing to a likely read error. J is TRBJ2-7 and V is TRBV11-2, with TRBD2 identical over 7 bases. Germline values: CDR1 SGHAT, CDR2 FQNNGV. This CDR3 region has 14 residues. V lost 5 bases and J lost 6; bases outside the gene matches: 10. CDR3 sequence reads: CASSPGLDQVEQYY. DNA for the CDR3: TGTGCCAGCAGCCCTGGACTAGATCAAGTCGAGCAGTACTAC.

This clonotype has more than one count but fewer than ten. The DNA for the CDR3 is TGTGCCAGCAGTGATGGGGCAGTAAATCAGCCCCAGCATTTT. Translating gives CASSDGAVNQPQHF. The chain recombines TRBV2 with TRBJ1-5; TRBD1 is a possible D gene (5 bases). The length of the CDR3 is 14 residues. Trimming stripped 3 bases from V and 4 bases from J, with 10 bases between. CDR1 and CDR2 from the germline V gene are SNHLY and FYNNEI.

In this sample, this clonotype turned up many times. The chain is built from TRBV18 and TRBJ2-7; 13 nucleotides align to TRBD2. Germline V gene lookup returns CDR1 KGHSH and CDR2 LQKENI. J gave up 3 bases and V 6 bases, and 5 bases lay outside the gene matches. The length of the CDR3 is 15 residues. CDR3 nucleotide sequence: TGTGCCAGCTCTGAAGGGACTAGCGGGAACTACGAGCAGTACTTC. Amino acids: CASSEGTSGNYEQYF.

By share, this clonotype ranks as medium-sized. The chain carries TRBV15 and TRBJ2-3; D ambiguous. The CDR3 covers 13 residues. The germline gives CDR1 LNHNV, CDR2 YYDKDF (reference sequence). V was trimmed by 1 base and J by 4 bases, leaving 6 bases between them. CDR3 region: CATSRGLADTQYF. In DNA, the CDR3 is TGTGCCACCAGCAGAGGTCTGGCAGATACGCAGTATTTT.

This clonotype was observed a handful of times. The rearrangement links TRBV11-3 to TRBJ2-1; D not resolved. The CDR3 runs to 13 residues. V dropped 1 base and J dropped 7 bases, with 8 bases sitting between them. Germline assignment: CDR1 SGHNT and CDR2 YENEEA. The CDR3: CASSLGVGNEQFF. The CDR3 DNA is TGTGCCAGCAGCTTAGGGGTCGGAAATGAGCAGTTCTTC.

This chain links TRBV5-1 with TRBJ2-2, with D uncertain. V lost 2 bases and J lost 7, with 12 bases in between. Germline V lookup: CDR1 SGHRS, CDR2 YFSETQ. This CDR3 has 14 residues. CDR3 sequence (DNA): TGCGCCAGCAGCTTACAGCGCGTGGGCGGGGAGCTGTTTTTT. Translated, it gives CASSLQRVGGELFF.

In its sample, this clonotype was seen many times. CDR3 sequence: CASSFIRTLNTGELFF. The DNA of the CDR3 is TGTGCCAGTAGCTTTATCCGGACCTTGAACACCGGGGAGCTGTTTTTT. The chain employs TRBV19 and TRBJ2-2; no clear D gene. V lost 6 bases, J lost 1 base, and 15 bases lay in between. The length of the CDR3 is 16 residues. Germline CDR1 reads LNHDA; CDR2 reads SQIVND (reference sequence).

Ten or more counts support this clonotype. The V gene is TRBV6-1, the J gene TRBJ1-1; D not resolved. This CDR3 region has 12 residues. V gave up 7 bases and J gave up 8 bases, with 14 bases separating them. Per germline, CDR1 MNHNS and CDR2 SASEGT. The CDR3, as DNA: TGTGCCAGCATCGAGAACCGTGGCGAAGCTTTCTTT. Protein sequence: CASIENRGEAFF.

This clonotype has more than one count but fewer than ten. The CDR3 DNA follows: TGTGCCAGCCGAATGGGTGTTGGGACCGGGGAGCTGTTTTTT. This gives the protein CASRMGVGTGELFF. The rearrangement links TRBV6-5 to TRBJ2-2, with D uncertain. This CDR3 has 14 amino acids. The germline V and J ends were trimmed by 8 bases and 5 bases, with 15 bases remaining between them. CDR1 is MNHEY, CDR2 SVGAGI, per germline.

This clonotype was detected only a few times. This chain links TRBV7-9 with TRBJ2-1; D call uncertain. The germline V and J ends were trimmed by 1 base and 5 bases, with 15 bases remaining between them. The CDR3 runs 16 residues. The germline gives CDR1 SEHNR, CDR2 FQNEAQ (reference sequence). For the CDR3, the DNA is TGTGCCAGCAGCTTAGTGGGCCAAGAGTTCGACAATGAGCAGTTCTTC. Translation: CASSLVGQEFDNEQFF.

This clonotype has ten or more counts. V gene TRBV6-1 combines with J gene TRBJ1-2, with D possibly being TRBD1 (5 bases). Looked up from germline, CDR1 is MNHNS and CDR2 is SASEGT. Trimming stripped 8 bases from V and 12 bases from J, with 22 bases between. CDR3 length: 13 residues. In DNA, the CDR3 is TGTGCCAGCGTGGTCAGGACATGGGATAAACACACCTTC. Encoded protein: CASVVRTWDKHTF.

This clonotype was seen repeatedly, ten times or more. The chain carries TRBV20-1 and TRBJ2-7; D tentatively fits TRBD1 or TRBD2 (6 bases each). The germline CDR1 and CDR2 sequences are DFQATT and SNEGSKA (reference sequence). Trimming removed 3 bases from V and 2 bases from J, with 17 bases in between. This CDR3 region has 15 residues. Here the CDR3 DNA reads TGCAGTGCTAGGACTTGGGGGGCCTCTACCTACGAGCAGTACTTC. Its translation is CSARTWGASTYEQYF.

This rearrangement joins TRBV27 to TRBJ2-3; 11 bases line up with TRBD1. CDR3 length: 19 amino acids. CDR1 is MNHEY, CDR2 SMNVEV, per germline (reference sequence). The V segment lost 5 bases and the J segment 3 bases; nucleotides outside the gene matches: 16. CDR3 nucleotide sequence: TGTGCCAGCAGTAGACGCCGGGACAGGGGGTCTGGTAGGACAGATACGCAGTATTTT. Protein product: CASSRRRDRGSGRTDTQYF.

V is TRBV19 and J is TRBJ2-7, with TRBD2 identical over 9 bases. Trimming took 6 bases from V and 5 from J; bases not matched to a gene: 8. CDR1 is LNHDA and CDR2 is SQIVND in the germline V gene (reference sequence). The length of the CDR3 is 14 residues. For the CDR3, the DNA is TGTGCCAGTAGCCGGCGGGAGGGCCTTAACGAGCAGTACTTC. Protein product: CASSRREGLNEQYF.

This clonotype was recorded at least ten times. The chain has TRBV7-8 and TRBJ1-1, with 8 bases lining up with TRBD1. The CDR3 consists of 18 residues. Trimming at V came to 5 bases and at J to 4 bases, leaving 18 bases not matched to a gene. Germline V gene data show CDR1 as SGHVS and CDR2 as FQNEAQ. Here the CDR3 DNA reads TGTGCCAGCAGCCCACTCCTTGAGCAGGGGGCCTCTATCACTGAAGCTTTCTTT. This encodes CASSPLLEQGASITEAFF.

This clonotype was seen a few times. This sequence joins TRBV30 and TRBJ2-7; D is possibly TRBD2 (5 bases). Germline CDR1 is GTSNPN and CDR2 is SVGIG (reference sequence). V was pared by 0 bases and J by 3 bases, with 9 bases between. The CDR3 has 13 amino acids. The CDR3 spells CAWSVGSIYEQYF. The CDR3 coding sequence is TGTGCCTGGAGTGTTGGGAGTATCTACGAGCAGTACTTC.

This clonotype was observed many times. The V gene is TRBV7-9, the J gene TRBJ2-3; D is perhaps TRBD2 (5 bases). The germline V gene encodes CDR1 SEHNR and CDR2 FQNEAQ (reference sequence). The V end was cut by 5 bases, the J end by 10 bases, with 13 bases between. The CDR3 sequence is 12 residues long. The chain's CDR3 is CASSRRDLAQYF. In DNA form, the CDR3 reads TGTGCCAGCAGCCGCCGGGATTTGGCGCAGTATTTT.

There are a few counts of this clonotype. The rearrangement joins TRBV28 to TRBJ2-1; 8 bases agree with TRBD2. This CDR3 is 17 amino acids long. J gave up 5 bases and V 5 bases, and 14 bases lay outside the gene matches. Germline-derived CDR1 and CDR2 are MDHEN and SYDVKM. This CDR3 reads CASSPQSGSITHNEQFF. In nucleotides, the CDR3 is TGTGCCAGCAGTCCCCAGAGCGGGAGTATTACCCACAATGAGCAGTTCTTC.

This clonotype showed up just a few times. The chain is built from TRBV4-1 and TRBJ2-3, with 7 bases aligning to TRBD1. Germline V gene data show CDR1 as MGHRA and CDR2 as YSYEKL. This CDR3 is built from 13 residues. V gave up 4 bases and J gave up 4 bases; unmatched junction bases: 2. The CDR3 region is CASSRGGADTQYF. DNA of the CDR3: TGCGCCAGCAGCCGAGGGGGCGCAGATACGCAGTATTTT.

The chain uses TRBV20-1 and TRBJ2-5, with TRBD1 matching over 8 bases. Trimming removed 3 bases from V and 7 bases from J; junction bases left unmatched: 7. The CDR3 totals 13 residues. Per the germline V gene, CDR1 is DFQATT and CDR2 is SNEGSKA (reference sequence). CDR3 region: CSARAGGDGTQYF. The CDR3 nucleotides are TGCAGTGCTAGGGCAGGGGGCGATGGGACCCAGTACTTC.

V and J are TRBV2 and TRBJ2-2; 8 bases agree with TRBD1. Per the germline V gene, CDR1 is SNHLY and CDR2 is FYNNEI. The CDR3 runs 15 residues. The V segment lost 3 bases and the J segment 4 bases; nucleotides outside the gene matches: 4. The CDR3 region has the DNA TGTGCCAGCAGTGATCGAGGACAGGGCACCGGGGAGCTGTTTTTT. It encodes CASSDRGQGTGELFF.

There are a few counts of this clonotype. The V call is TRBV10-3, the J call TRBJ2-3; no clear D. CDR3 size: 16 residues. V gave up 0 bases and J gave up 4 bases, with 14 bases separating them. Germline lookup yields CDR1 ENHRY and CDR2 SYGVKD. CDR3 nucleotides: TGTGCCATCAGTGAGTCTATTGGACCCCCGGCAGATACGCAGTATTTT. It is translated as CAISESIGPPADTQYF.